Listed here are 3 T cell receptor beta chains from one sample, sequenced in a study of T cells in Graves' hyperthyroidism and ophthalmopathy. Regions amplified from RNA transcripts were the TCR beta CDR3 regions. HTBI primers were the set used in a first-round RT-PCR of the TCR CDR3. TCRdb fed the multiplex PCR reads into MiXCR, producing one record per CDR3 protein. The sample holds some 560,000 distinct CDR3 sequences, roughly 14% seen once. Material: blood. All receptors come from a woman aged 25 to 39 with Graves' hyperthyroidism.

This clonotype occurred many times. J is TRBJ1-1 and V is TRBV2; D not certain. V lost 1 base and J 3 bases, leaving 6 bases between the germline ends. The CDR3 has 13 amino acids. Germline values: CDR1 SNHLY, CDR2 FYNNEI. The chain's CDR3 is CASSEDIYTEAFF. The CDR3 bases are TGTGCCAGCAGTGAAGACATCTACACTGAAGCTTTCTTT. The full variable domain, in which reference TRBV2 and TRBJ1-1 provide the parts outside the CDR3, is EPEVTQTPSHQVTQMGQEVILRCVPISNHLYFYWYRQILGQKVEFLVSFYNNEISEKSEIFDDQFSVERPDGSNFTLKIRSTKLEDSAMYFCASSEDIYTEAFFGQGTRLTVV.

This clonotype was observed at least ten times. The chain couples TRBV6-1 to TRBJ2-3; no reliable D call. CDR1 is MNHNS, CDR2 SASEGT, per germline. Trimming removed 2 bases from V and 0 bases from J, with 18 bases in between. The length of the CDR3 is 18 residues. This CDR3 reads CASSERLGYLPSTDTQYF. CDR3 bases: TGTGCCAGCAGTGAAAGGTTGGGGTATCTGCCTAGCACAGATACGCAGTATTTT.

About this clonotype itself: The junction and the germline gene differ at one end; a read error may be behind it. The V and J genes are TRBV12-5 and TRBJ2-2; TRBD2 matches at 8 bases. Germline CDR1 reads LGHNT; CDR2 reads FRNRAP. The length of the CDR3 is 17 residues. In DNA, the CDR3 is TGTGTTAGTGGTTTGAGTTCGGGACTAGGGAACACCGGGGAGCTGTTTTTT. Translated, it gives CVSGLSSGLGNTGELFF.